This is a list of T cell receptor beta chains from one sample in a study of T cell responses to AZD1222 COVID-19 vaccine. Clones were read by immunoSEQ multiplex PCR, and TCRdb kept only the in-frame ones, dropping some. The sample shows 150,000 or so clones, just over 90% of them seen only once. The sample was peripheral blood, taken on day 0 of AZD1222 vaccination. The receptors were gathered from an adult in good health. CDR3s leave out the opening cysteine and the closing phenylalanine or tryptophan.

V gene	CDR3 protein
TRBV10-3	AIRGTHVSSYNEQF
TRBV19	ASNFGMNTEAF
TRBV19	ASMALGTEGEKLF
TRBV9	ASSVAFGGGNTIY
TRBV19	ASSLGHSYEQY
TRBV27	ASSWTGGVTEAF
TRBV7-3	ASSLTGGTEAF
TRBV3-1/TRBV3-2	ASSLLPSGAETQY
TRBV4-2	ASSQVQGSNQPQH
TRBV9	ASSVEGALGETQY
TRBV27	ASSYGGDYEQY
TRBV4-1	ASSQVTGNTEAF
TRBV5-6	ASSSTMGNSPLH
TRBV28	ASSTGANEKLF
TRBV6-4	ASSDRAGMNTEAF
TRBV5-4	ASREGQLNEQF
TRBV4-2	ASSQVEGNYGYT
TRBV10-1	ASVEGLAGGFPDNEQF
TRBV10-1	ASSDSGAGLEQY
TRBV28	ASSFPVSQPQH
TRBV7-9	ASTHTMGGETQY
TRBV28	ASSAGQARQPQH
TRBV11-3	ASSRGKRGQSNEQF
TRBV24-1	ATSSTDRDEAF
TRBV6-5	ASSWAWNTEAF
TRBV23-1	ASSPQDLATNEKLF
TRBV5-1	ASSWTAATQY
TRBV7-6	ASSLRQLLYSNQPQH
TRBV29-1	SVVMARNHEQF
TRBV6-2/TRBV6-3	ASSYSGSIGDTQY
TRBV19	ASRWKAAGDWETQY
TRBV4-3	ASSQEAGTGAVGELF
TRBV21-1	ASSNRGRSTGELF
TRBV6-1	ASSARRGEDRGGYT
TRBV19	ASSGFSSGDEQY
TRBV2	ARGATGTTPLH
TRBV19	ASTLRDRGYGYT